A selection of T cell receptor beta chains follows, all from one sample in a study of T cells after posttransplantation cyclophosphamide. Only in-frame clones appear in the TCRdb table, and some are missing; sequencing was by immunoSEQ multiplex PCR. The table shows more than 20,000 clones, with around 73% occurring only once. Sequencing input: memory CD4+ T cells sorted from PBMCs. These receptors were taken from a woman aged 55-69 years in good health, CMV-negative, and a related stem cell transplant donor. The CDR3 runs from the conserved cysteine through the conserved F or W. The order of the fields is J gene, D gene, clone size, V gene, CDR3 DNA, CDR3 protein. A D gene is named only where the DNA matches it firmly. Expanded clones are given a class, and other clones once, few, many or no size at all.

TRBJ1-3	.	.	TRBV9	TGTGCCAGCAGCGGACCCCACCCCAGGGTTATGAACACCATATATTTT	CASSGPHPRVMNTIYF
TRBJ1-1	TRBD1	.	TRBV27	TGTGCCAGCAGTCGCCCAGGGGGTTTAACTGAAGCTTTCTTT	CASSRPGGLTEAFF
TRBJ1-5	.	once	TRBV5-1	TGCGCCAGCAGCTTGGGTTCTGGGTCAGGGCAGCCCCAGCATTTT	CASSLGSGSGQPQHF
TRBJ1-5	.	once	TRBV28	TGTGCCAGCAGTTTACCAGGGCAGCCCCAGCATTTT	CASSLPGQPQHF
TRBJ2-1	TRBD2	once	TRBV29-1	TGCAGCGCCCGCCAGCGGGGGGAGCAGTTCTTC	CSARQRGEQFF
TRBJ2-7	TRBD1	few	TRBV5-1	TGCGCCAGCCGAGACCGGACAGGGCCGTACGAGCAGTACTTC	CASRDRTGPYEQYF
TRBJ2-7	.	.	TRBV7-2	TGTGCCAGCAGCTTAGATCATAAATACGGCAGGTACGAGCAGTACTTC	CASSLDHKYGRYEQYF
TRBJ2-7	TRBD1	.	TRBV19	TGTGCCAGTAGGGCAGGGGGCTCCTACGAGCAGTACTTC	CASRAGGSYEQYF
TRBJ1-4	.	.	TRBV4-1	TGCGCCAGCAGCCAAGGACAAAACCCTAATGAAAAACTGTTTTTT	CASSQGQNPNEKLFF
TRBJ2-3	TRBD2	.	TRBV5-1	TGCGCCAGCAGCTTGTGGACTAGCGGGATTGATACGCAGTATTTT	CASSLWTSGIDTQYF
TRBJ1-5	TRBD1	.	TRBV11-3	TGTGCCAGCAGCTTCGACAGGGCGAGCAATCAGCCCCAGCATTTT	CASSFDRASNQPQHF
TRBJ1-5	.	few	TRBV7-2	TGTGCCAGCAGCTTGTCTCCGGGTACGAATCAGCCCCAGCATTTT	CASSLSPGTNQPQHF
TRBJ2-2	TRBD2	.	TRBV4-1	TGCGCCAGCAGCCAAGAAACTAGCGGGGCGAACACCGGGGAGCTGTTTTTT	CASSQETSGANTGELFF
TRBJ1-1	.	few	TRBV5-1	TGCGCCAGCAGCTGGGGACAGAACACTGAAGCTTTCTTT	CASSWGQNTEAFF
TRBJ1-5	.	few	TRBV5-5	TGTGCCAGCAGCTTGGTTAAGGGGCAGCCCCAGCATTTT	CASSLVKGQPQHF
TRBJ1-1	TRBD1	.	TRBV19	TGTGCCAGTAGCATAGACAGGGCGTCTTTACCTTTCTTT	CASSIDRASLPFF
TRBJ2-2	.	.	TRBV7-3	TGTGCCAGCAGCGGAGCAGCCACACCGAACACCGGGGAGCTGTTTTTT	CASSGAATPNTGELFF
TRBJ1-1	.	.	TRBV6-1	TGTGCCAGCAGGGCAGGCTACACTGAAGCTTTCTTT	CASRAGYTEAFF
TRBJ1-4	TRBD1	.	TRBV6-6	TGTGCCAGCAGTTATGGGGACAGCGGGAATGAAAAACTGTTTTTT	CASSYGDSGNEKLFF
TRBJ2-1	.	.	TRBV5-6	TGTGCCAGCAGCTTGTTTATGGAACAGTACAATGAGCAGTTCTTC	CASSLFMEQYNEQFF
TRBJ2-1	TRBD1	.	TRBV4-3	TGCGCCAGCAGCCGAGCCCCTCCCCAGGGGGATTCCTACAATGAGCAGTTCTTC	CASSRAPPQGDSYNEQFF
TRBJ2-7	.	few	TRBV2	TGTGCCAGCAGTGAAGGGGGCGGGAACGAGCAGTACTTC	CASSEGGGNEQYF
TRBJ2-5	.	.	TRBV2	TGTGCCAGCAGTAATCAGGGGAGAGGGGAGACCCAGTACTTC	CASSNQGRGETQYF
TRBJ2-4	TRBD2	once	TRBV5-4	TGTGCCAGCAGCTTGGGTCCTAGCGGGGGAAGTAACATTCAGTACTTC	CASSLGPSGGSNIQYF
TRBJ1-2	TRBD1	once	TRBV28	TGTGCCACCCGGGACAGGGCGAACTATGGCTACACCTTC	CATRDRANYGYTF
TRBJ2-5	.	.	TRBV11-2	TGTGCCAGCAGCTTAGGCGGGCGAGGAAGTCGAGAGACCCAGTACTTC	CASSLGGRGSRETQYF
TRBJ2-2	.	.	TRBV2	TGTGCCAGCAGGGACATTTCCACCGGGGAGCTGTTTTTT	CASRDISTGELFF
TRBJ2-5	.	.	TRBV9	TGTGCCAGCAGCCTTAGCGGTCAAGAGACCCAGTACTTC	CASSLSGQETQYF
TRBJ2-6	.	.	TRBV21-1	.	CASSPFSSGRGVGSGANVLTF
TRBJ1-1	TRBD1	.	TRBV7-3	TGTGCCAGCAGCTTAAACCAGGGGGCGACTGAAGCTTTCTTT	CASSLNQGATEAFF
TRBJ2-7	TRBD1	.	TRBV28	TGTGCCAGCACTTTTCCCGGGACAGTGCCCCCCGGAGAGCAGTACTTC	CASTFPGTVPPGEQYF
TRBJ2-1	TRBD1	.	TRBV29-1	TGCAGCGATCTACAGGGGGCGGCCTACAATGAGCAGTTCTTC	CSDLQGAAYNEQFF
TRBJ2-2	TRBD1	.	TRBV5-1	TGCGCCAGTGGACAGGGCGATAACACCGGGGAGCTGTTTTTT	CASGQGDNTGELFF
TRBJ2-7	.	.	TRBV18	TGTGCCAGCTCACCGCCTGGACTGTCCTACGAGCAGTACTTC	CASSPPGLSYEQYF
TRBJ1-1	TRBD1	.	TRBV4-2	TGTGCCAGCAGCCAAGATTCAGGGGGGACTGAAGCTTTCTTT	CASSQDSGGTEAFF
TRBJ1-1	.	medium-sized	TRBV6-1	TGTGCCAGCAGTGAAAGCCCTGGGGCTGGTGAAGCTTTCTTT	CASSESPGAGEAFF
TRBJ1-4	.	.	TRBV21-1	TGTGCCAGCAGCAAAGAAGGGAGGGGCACTAATGAAAAACTGTTTTTT	CASSKEGRGTNEKLFF
TRBJ2-7	TRBD2	few	TRBV7-9	TGTGCCAGCAGCTCCGGGACTAGGAAACACGACGAGCAGTACTTC	CASSSGTRKHDEQYF
TRBJ1-2	.	.	TRBV10-3	TGTGCCATCAGCGTTGACAGTCGACGGGGCTACACCTTC	CAISVDSRRGYTF
TRBJ1-4	.	few	TRBV18	TGTGCCAGCTCATCGACAGCAACTAATGAAAAACTGTTTTTT	CASSSTATNEKLFF
TRBJ1-5	.	.	TRBV7-2	TGTGCCAGCAGCTTAGTGGGGACTGGTGGTAATCAGCCCCAGCATTTT	CASSLVGTGGNQPQHF
TRBJ2-2	.	.	TRBV12-5	TGTGCTAGTGGTGAGGGACAACCTGGGGCCGGGGAGCTGTTTTTT	CASGEGQPGAGELFF
TRBJ2-7	TRBD1	.	TRBV29-1	TGCAGCGTTGCAAAAGGGACAGGGGTGTACGAGCAGTACTTC	CSVAKGTGVYEQYF
TRBJ2-7	.	.	TRBV2	TGTGCCAGCAGTGAATACTTTGGCGGGTACGAGCAGTACTTC	CASSEYFGGYEQYF
TRBJ2-1	.	.	TRBV14	TGTGCCAGCAGCCAGCAGGGGAGGGCCTACAATGAGCAGTTCTTC	CASSQQGRAYNEQFF
TRBJ1-1	TRBD1	.	TRBV5-4	TGTGCCAGCAGCTTGGGAGGGACAGGGTTAGCTTTCTTT	CASSLGGTGLAFF
TRBJ2-1	.	.	TRBV5-6	TGTGCCAGCACCCAGGGCTCCTACAATGAGCAGTTCTTC	CASTQGSYNEQFF
TRBJ1-1	.	.	TRBV11-2	TGTGCCAGCAGCTTGATTGGCCAAACAACTGAAGCTTTCTTT	CASSLIGQTTEAFF